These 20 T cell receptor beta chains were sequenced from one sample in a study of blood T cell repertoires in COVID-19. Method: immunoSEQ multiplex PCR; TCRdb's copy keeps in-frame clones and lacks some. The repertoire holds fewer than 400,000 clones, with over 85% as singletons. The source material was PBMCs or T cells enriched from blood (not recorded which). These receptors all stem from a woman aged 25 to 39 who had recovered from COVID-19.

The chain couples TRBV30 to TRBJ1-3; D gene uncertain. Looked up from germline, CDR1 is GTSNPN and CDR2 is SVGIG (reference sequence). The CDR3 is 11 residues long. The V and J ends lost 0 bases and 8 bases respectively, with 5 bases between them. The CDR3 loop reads CAWSVGHTIYF. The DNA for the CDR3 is TGTGCCTGGAGTGTGGGCCACACCATATATTTT.

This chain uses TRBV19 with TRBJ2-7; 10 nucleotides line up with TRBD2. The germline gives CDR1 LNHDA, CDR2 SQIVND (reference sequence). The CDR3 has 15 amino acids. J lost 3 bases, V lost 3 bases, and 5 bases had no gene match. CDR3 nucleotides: TGTGCCAGTAGTATCCGGACTAGCGGAGTCTACGAGCAGTACTTC. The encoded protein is CASSIRTSGVYEQYF.

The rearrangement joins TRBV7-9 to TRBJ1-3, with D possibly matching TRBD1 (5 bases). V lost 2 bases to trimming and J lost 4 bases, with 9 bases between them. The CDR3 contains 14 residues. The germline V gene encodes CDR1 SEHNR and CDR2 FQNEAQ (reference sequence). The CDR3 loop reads CASSLTGRGNTIYF. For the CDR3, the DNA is TGTGCCAGCAGCTTAACAGGAAGAGGAAACACCATATATTTT.

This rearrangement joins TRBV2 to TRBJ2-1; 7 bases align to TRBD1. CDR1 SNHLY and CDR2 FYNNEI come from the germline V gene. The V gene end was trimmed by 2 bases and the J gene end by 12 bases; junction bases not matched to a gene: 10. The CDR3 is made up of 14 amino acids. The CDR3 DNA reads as TGTGCCAGCAGTGAAAGTCTCCCGTCAGGGGGGCAGTTCTTC. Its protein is CASSESLPSGGQFF.

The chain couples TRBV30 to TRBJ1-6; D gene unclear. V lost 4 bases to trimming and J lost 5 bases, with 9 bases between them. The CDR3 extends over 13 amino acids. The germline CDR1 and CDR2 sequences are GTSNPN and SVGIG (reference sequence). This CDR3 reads CAWTDGNNSPLHF. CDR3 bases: TGTGCCTGGACCGACGGGAATAATTCACCCCTCCACTTT.

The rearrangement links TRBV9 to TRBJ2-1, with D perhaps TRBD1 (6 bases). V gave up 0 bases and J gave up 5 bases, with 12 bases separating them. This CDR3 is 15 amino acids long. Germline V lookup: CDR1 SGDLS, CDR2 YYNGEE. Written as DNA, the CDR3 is TGTGCCAGCAGCGTAGGTGGGGGCAGGGACAATGAGCAGTTCTTC. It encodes CASSVGGGRDNEQFF. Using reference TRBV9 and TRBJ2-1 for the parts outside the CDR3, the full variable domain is DSGVTQTPKHLITATGQRVTLRCSPRSGDLSVYWYQQSLDQGLQFLIQYYNGEERAKGNILERFSAQQFPDLHSELNLSSLELGDSALYFCASSVGGGRDNEQFFGPGTRLTVL.

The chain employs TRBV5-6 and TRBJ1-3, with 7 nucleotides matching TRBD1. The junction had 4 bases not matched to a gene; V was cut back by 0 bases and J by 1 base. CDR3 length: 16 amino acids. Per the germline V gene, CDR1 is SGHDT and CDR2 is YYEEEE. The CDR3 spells CASSLAPTGSGNTIYF. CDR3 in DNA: TGTGCCAGCAGCTTGGCCCCGACAGGGTCTGGAAACACCATATATTTT.

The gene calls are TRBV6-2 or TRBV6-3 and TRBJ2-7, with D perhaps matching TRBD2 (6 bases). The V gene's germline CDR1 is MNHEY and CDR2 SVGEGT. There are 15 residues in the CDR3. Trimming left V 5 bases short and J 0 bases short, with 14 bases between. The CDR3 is CASSRFGGISYEQYF. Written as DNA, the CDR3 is TGTGCCAGCAGTCGTTTCGGGGGTATCTCCTACGAGCAGTACTTC.

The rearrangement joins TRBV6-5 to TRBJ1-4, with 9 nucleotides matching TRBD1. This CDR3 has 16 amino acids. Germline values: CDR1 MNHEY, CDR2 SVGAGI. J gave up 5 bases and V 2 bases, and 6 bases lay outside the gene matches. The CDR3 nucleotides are TGTGCCAGCAGTTACCGTGGGACAGGGTGGAATGAAAAACTGTTTTTT. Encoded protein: CASSYRGTGWNEKLFF.

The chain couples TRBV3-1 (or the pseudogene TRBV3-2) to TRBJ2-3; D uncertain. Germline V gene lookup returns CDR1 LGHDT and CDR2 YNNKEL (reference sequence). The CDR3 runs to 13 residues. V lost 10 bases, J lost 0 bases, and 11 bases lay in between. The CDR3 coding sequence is TGTGCCACCAGTAAACGGAGCACAGATACGCAGTATTTT. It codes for CATSKRSTDTQYF.

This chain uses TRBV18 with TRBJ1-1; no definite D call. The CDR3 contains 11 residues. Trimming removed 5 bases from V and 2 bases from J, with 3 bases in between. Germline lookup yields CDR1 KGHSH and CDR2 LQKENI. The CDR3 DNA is TGTGCCAGCTCAATAAACACTGAAGCTTTCTTT. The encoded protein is CASSINTEAFF.

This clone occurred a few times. CDR3 region: CASSPLEDTEAFF. In DNA form, the CDR3 reads TGTGCCAGCTCACCTCTAGAGGACACTGAAGCTTTCTTT. The chain employs TRBV18 and TRBJ1-1; the D is unclear. The ends were cut back, 3 bases at V and 3 bases at J, with 8 bases in the middle. Germline V CDR1 and CDR2: KGHSH, LQKENI. The CDR3 is made up of 13 amino acids.

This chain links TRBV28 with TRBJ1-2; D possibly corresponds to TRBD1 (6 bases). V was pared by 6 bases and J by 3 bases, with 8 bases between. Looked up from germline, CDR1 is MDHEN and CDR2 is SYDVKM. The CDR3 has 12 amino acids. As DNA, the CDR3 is TGTGCCAGCAGGGGGGCTGACTATGGCTACACCTTC. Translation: CASRGADYGYTF.

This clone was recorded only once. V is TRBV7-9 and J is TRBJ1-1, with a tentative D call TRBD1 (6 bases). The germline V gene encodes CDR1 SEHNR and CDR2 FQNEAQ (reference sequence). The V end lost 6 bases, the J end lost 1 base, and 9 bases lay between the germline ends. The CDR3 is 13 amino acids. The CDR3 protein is CASRTGQNTEAFF. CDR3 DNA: TGTGCCAGCAGGACGGGACAGAACACTGAAGCTTTCTTT.

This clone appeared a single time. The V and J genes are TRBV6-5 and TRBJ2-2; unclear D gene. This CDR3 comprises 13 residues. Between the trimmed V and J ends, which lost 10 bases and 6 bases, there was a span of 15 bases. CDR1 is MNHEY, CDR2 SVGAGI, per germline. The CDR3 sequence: CATNFFGSGELFF. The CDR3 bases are TGTGCCACCAATTTCTTCGGTTCCGGGGAGCTGTTTTTT.

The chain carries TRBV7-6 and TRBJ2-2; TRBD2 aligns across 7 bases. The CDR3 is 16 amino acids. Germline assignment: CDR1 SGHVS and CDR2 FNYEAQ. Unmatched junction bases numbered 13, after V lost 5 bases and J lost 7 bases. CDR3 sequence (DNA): TGTGCCAGCAGCCCCGTAGGCGGAAGCGGGATCGGGGAGCTGTTTTTT. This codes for CASSPVGGSGIGELFF.

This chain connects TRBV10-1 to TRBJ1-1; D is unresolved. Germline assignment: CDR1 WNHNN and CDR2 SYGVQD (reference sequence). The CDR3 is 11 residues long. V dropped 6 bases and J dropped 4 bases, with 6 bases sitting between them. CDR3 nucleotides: TGCGCCAGCAGCCTAGGCACTGAAGCTTTCTTT. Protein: CASSLGTEAFF.

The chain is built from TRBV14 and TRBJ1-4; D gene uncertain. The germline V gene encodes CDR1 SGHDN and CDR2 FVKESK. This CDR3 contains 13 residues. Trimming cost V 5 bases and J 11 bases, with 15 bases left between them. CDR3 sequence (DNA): TGTGCCAGCAGCGGCTTAAAGGGAGGGAAACTGTTTTTT. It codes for CASSGLKGGKLFF.

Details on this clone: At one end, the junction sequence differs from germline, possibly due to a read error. The chain's CDR3 is CASSSHPRSTDTQYF. CDR3 nucleotide sequence: TGTGCCAGCAGCTCGCACCCCCGGAGCACGGATACGCAGTATTTT. The chain links TRBV5-4 to TRBJ2-3; D gene ambiguous. The CDR3 length is 15 residues. Germline V gene sequence: CDR1 SGHNT, CDR2 YYREEE (reference sequence).

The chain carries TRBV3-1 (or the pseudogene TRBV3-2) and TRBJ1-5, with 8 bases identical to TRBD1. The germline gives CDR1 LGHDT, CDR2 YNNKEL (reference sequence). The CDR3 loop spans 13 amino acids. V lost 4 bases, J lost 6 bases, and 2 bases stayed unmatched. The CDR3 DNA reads TGTGCCAGCAGCCGGGACAGGACTCAGCCCCAGCATTTT. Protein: CASSRDRTQPQHF.